This T cell receptor (beta chain) was retrieved from a study of blood T cell repertoires in COVID-19. Study-wide context: The origin of the acute and convalescent COVID-19 samples was the United States, Italy and Spain. T cells, B-cell-depleted T cells, or PBMCs supplied cDNA or gDNA.

The authors' processing: From reference gene primer amplification, estimates of nucleated cell counts were derived. The assay was immunoSEQ multiplex PCR, and TCRdb's table has in-frame clones only and misses some. Clone size and V and J calls were adopted from that table, with D and trimming inferred from the DNA. Of about 210,000 clones in the sample, about three quarters are singletons; the top ten hold approximately 6.6%. The sequenced sample consisted of peripheral blood. This TCR was sampled from a woman in her sixties or seventies with acute or convalescent COVID-19.

CDR3 DNA: TGTGCCAGCAGCTTAAGACAGTCACCTAATGAAAAACTGTTTTTT. It specifies CASSLRQSPNEKLFF. The V and J genes are TRBV7-2 and TRBJ1-4, with a tentative D call TRBD1 (5 bases). Germline V gene sequence: CDR1 SGHTA, CDR2 FQGNSA. The V and J ends lost 2 bases and 3 bases respectively, with 10 bases between them. The CDR3 runs to 15 residues.